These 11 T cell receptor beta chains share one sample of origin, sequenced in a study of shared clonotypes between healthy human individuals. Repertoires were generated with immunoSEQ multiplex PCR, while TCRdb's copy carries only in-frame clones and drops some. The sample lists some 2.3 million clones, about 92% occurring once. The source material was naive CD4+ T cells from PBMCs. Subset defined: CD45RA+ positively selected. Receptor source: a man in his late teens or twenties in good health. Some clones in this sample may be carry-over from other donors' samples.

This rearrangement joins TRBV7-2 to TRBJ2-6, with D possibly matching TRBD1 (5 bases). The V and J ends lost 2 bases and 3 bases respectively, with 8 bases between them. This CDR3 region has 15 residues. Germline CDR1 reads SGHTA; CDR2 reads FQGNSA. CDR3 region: CASSLKDIGANVLTF. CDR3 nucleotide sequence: TGTGCCAGCAGCTTAAAGGACATTGGGGCCAACGTCCTGACTTTC.

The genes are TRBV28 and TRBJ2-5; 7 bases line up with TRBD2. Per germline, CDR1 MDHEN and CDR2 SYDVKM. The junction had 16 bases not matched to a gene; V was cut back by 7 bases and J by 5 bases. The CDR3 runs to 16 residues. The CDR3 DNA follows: TGTGCCAGCATATCGGGGGGTCTAGACCTGGGGGAGACCCAGTACTTC. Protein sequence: CASISGGLDLGETQYF. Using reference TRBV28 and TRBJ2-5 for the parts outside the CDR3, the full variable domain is DVKVTQSSRYLVKRTGEKVFLECVQDMDHENMFWYRQDPGLGLRLIYFSYDVKMKEKGDIPEGYSVSREKKERFSLILESASTNQTSMYLCASISGGLDLGETQYFGPGTRLLVL.

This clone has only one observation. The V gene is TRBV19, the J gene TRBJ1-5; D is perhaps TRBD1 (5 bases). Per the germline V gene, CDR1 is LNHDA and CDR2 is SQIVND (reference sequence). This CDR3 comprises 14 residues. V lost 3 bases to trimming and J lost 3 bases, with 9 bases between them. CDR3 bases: TGTGCCAGTAGTATGCAGGGATTCAATCAGCCCCAGCATTTT. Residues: CASSMQGFNQPQHF.

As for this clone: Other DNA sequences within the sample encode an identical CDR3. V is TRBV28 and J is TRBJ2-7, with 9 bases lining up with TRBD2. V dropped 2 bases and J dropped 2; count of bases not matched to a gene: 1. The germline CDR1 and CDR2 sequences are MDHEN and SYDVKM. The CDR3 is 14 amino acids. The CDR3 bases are TGTGCCAGCAGTTTAGCGGGAGGGCCCTACGAGCAGTACTTC. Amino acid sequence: CASSLAGGPYEQYF.

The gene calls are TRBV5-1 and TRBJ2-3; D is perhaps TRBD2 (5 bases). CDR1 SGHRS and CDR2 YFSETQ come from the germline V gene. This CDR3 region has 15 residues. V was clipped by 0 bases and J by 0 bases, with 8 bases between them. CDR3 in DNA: TGCGCCAGCAGCTTGGGAGGGCATAGCACAGATACGCAGTATTTT. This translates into CASSLGGHSTDTQYF.

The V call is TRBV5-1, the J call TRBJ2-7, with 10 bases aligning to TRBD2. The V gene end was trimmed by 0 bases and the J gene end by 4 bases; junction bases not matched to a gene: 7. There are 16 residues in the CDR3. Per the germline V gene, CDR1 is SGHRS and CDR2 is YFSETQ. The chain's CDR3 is CASSLVVLAGKYEQYF. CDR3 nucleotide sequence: TGCGCCAGCAGCTTGGTCGTACTAGCGGGAAAGTACGAGCAGTACTTC. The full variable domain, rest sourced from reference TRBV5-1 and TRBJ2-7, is KAGVTQTPRYLIKTRGQQVTLSCSPISGHRSVSWYQQTPGQGLQFLFEYFSETQRNKGNFPGRFSGRQFSNSRSEMNVSTLELGDSALYLCASSLVVLAGKYEQYFGPGTRLTVT.

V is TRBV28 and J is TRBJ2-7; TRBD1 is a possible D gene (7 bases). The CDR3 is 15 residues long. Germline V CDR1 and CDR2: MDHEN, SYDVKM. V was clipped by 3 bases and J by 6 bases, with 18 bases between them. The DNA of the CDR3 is TGTGCCAGCAGTTTTCAGGGGGGCGGCGGGTCCGAGCAGTACTTC. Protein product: CASSFQGGGGSEQYF.

CDR3 DNA sequence: TGTGCCAGCAGCTTAGCGCGGGAGGCCCTGTACGAGCAGTACTTC. Protein sequence: CASSLAREALYEQYF. This chain connects TRBV7-2 to TRBJ2-7; 8 bases are a match to TRBD2. V dropped 0 bases and J dropped 4; count of bases not matched to a gene: 5. CDR1 and CDR2 (germline): SGHTA, FQGNSA. There are 15 residues in the CDR3. Variable domain in full (rest from reference TRBV7-2 and TRBJ2-7): GAGVSQSPSNKVTEKGKDVELRCDPISGHTALYWYRQSLGQGLEFLIYFQGNSAPDKSGLPSDRFSAERTGGSVSTLTIQRTQQEDSAVYLCASSLAREALYEQYFGPGTRLTVT.

The CDR3 bases are TGTGCCAGCAGTTCCCGGACGGCTGGAAACACCATATATTTT. Protein sequence: CASSSRTAGNTIYF. The V and J genes are TRBV6-6 and TRBJ1-3; D ambiguous. This CDR3 has 14 residues. The V and J ends lost 4 bases and 2 bases respectively, with 9 bases between them. Germline CDR1 MNHNY, CDR2 SVGAGI (reference sequence).

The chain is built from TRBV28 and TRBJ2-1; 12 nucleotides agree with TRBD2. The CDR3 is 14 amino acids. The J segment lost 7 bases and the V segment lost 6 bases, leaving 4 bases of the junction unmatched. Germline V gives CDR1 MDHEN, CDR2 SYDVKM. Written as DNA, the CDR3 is TGTGCCAGCAGACGGACTAGCGGGAAAAATGAGCAGTTCTTC. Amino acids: CASRRTSGKNEQFF.

CDR3 region: CAIRAGQGRETQYF. CDR3 coding DNA: TGTGCCATCAGAGCGGGCCAAGGAAGAGAGACCCAGTACTTC. This rearrangement joins TRBV10-3 to TRBJ2-5, with D perhaps matching TRBD2 (6 bases). CDR1 and CDR2 from the germline V gene are ENHRY and SYGVKD. The CDR3 is 14 amino acids. Trimming left V 6 bases short and J 4 bases short, with 15 bases between.